Each of the 10 T cell receptor beta chains below was sequenced from the same sample in a study of blood T cell repertoires in COVID-19. Measured with immunoSEQ multiplex PCR; TCRdb has only the in-frame clones, and not every one. The table has about 360,000 clones, approximately 86% seen once; the top ten hold roughly 2%. Input material: PBMCs or T cells enriched from blood (not recorded which). The receptors stem from a woman between 40 and 50 years old with acute COVID-19.

The chain recombines TRBV3-1 (or the pseudogene TRBV3-2) with TRBJ1-2; no clear D. This CDR3 is built from 13 residues. Germline values: CDR1 LGHDT, CDR2 YNNKEL (reference sequence). V was trimmed by 3 bases and J by 2 bases, leaving 7 bases between them. CDR3 coding DNA: TGTGCCAGCAGCCATCAGGTCAACTATGGCTACACCTTC. It encodes CASSHQVNYGYTF.

This clone showed up just once. J is TRBJ1-5 and V is TRBV29-1; D is perhaps TRBD1 (5 bases). V gave up 5 bases and J gave up 2 bases, with 13 bases separating them. The CDR3 length is 14 residues. Looked up from germline, CDR1 is SQVTM and CDR2 is ANQGSEA. DNA for the CDR3: TGCAGCGTTTCTCGGGGGGTTGGCAATCAGCCCCAGCATTTT. Its translation: CSVSRGVGNQPQHF.

This clone appeared a single time. The chain has TRBV2 and TRBJ1-1; 7 bases agree with TRBD1. Per germline, CDR1 SNHLY and CDR2 FYNNEI. The CDR3 contains 13 residues. J lost 4 bases, V lost 6 bases, and 5 bases had no gene match. In DNA form, the CDR3 reads TGTGCCAGCAGACAGGGGATCGGCACTGAAGCTTTCTTT. Translation gives CASRQGIGTEAFF.

This chain uses TRBV11-3 with TRBJ2-2; D unclear. The V gene's germline CDR1 is SGHNT and CDR2 YENEEA. This CDR3 spans 13 amino acids. V lost 2 bases and J 7 bases, leaving 8 bases between the germline ends. The CDR3 protein is CASSLWAGGELFF. DNA of the CDR3: TGTGCCAGCAGCTTATGGGCCGGCGGGGAGCTGTTTTTT.

The rearrangement uses TRBV6-5 and TRBJ1-5; D not resolved. The CDR3 sequence is 13 residues long. In germline, CDR1 is MNHEY, CDR2 SVGAGI. V shed 6 bases and J shed 5 bases, with 11 bases lying between them. CDR3 DNA sequence: TGTGCCAGCAGGGAGGTAGTGGATCAGCCCCAGCATTTT. It specifies CASREVVDQPQHF.

This clone appeared a few times. The chain employs TRBV5-1 and TRBJ2-1; TRBD1 agrees at 8 bases. V lost 0 bases to trimming and J lost 7 bases; unmatched junction nucleotides: 6. The CDR3 consists of 15 residues. Germline V CDR1 and CDR2: SGHRS, YFSETQ. Here the CDR3 reads CASSLAGGTGNEQFF. CDR3 sequence (DNA): TGCGCCAGCAGCTTGGCCGGTGGGACAGGAAATGAGCAGTTCTTC.

The V call is TRBV29-1, the J call TRBJ1-2; no clear D. Germline V gene lookup returns CDR1 SQVTM and CDR2 ANQGSEA. V lost 3 bases to trimming and J lost 7 bases, with 21 bases between them. CDR3 length equals 15 residues. The CDR3 DNA is TGCAGCGTTGAGCCCGGTCGGGGAGACCAATTTGGCTACACCTTC. It codes for CSVEPGRGDQFGYTF.

Of note for this clone: The junction departs from the called germline gene at one end, perhaps through a read error. The J gene is TRBJ1-2, the V gene TRBV6-5; 11 nucleotides line up with TRBD1. The CDR3 contains 11 residues. Germline lookup yields CDR1 MNHEY and CDR2 SVGAGI. This CDR3 reads CASSIGQGAKW. The CDR3 nucleotides are TGTGCCAGCAGTATAGGACAGGGGGCGAAGTGG.

The CDR3 spells CASSGRQGTEAFF. In nucleotides, the CDR3 is TGCGCCAGCAGCGGGCGACAGGGCACTGAAGCTTTCTTT. The V and J genes are TRBV5-1 and TRBJ1-1; 7 bases align to TRBD1. V lost 4 bases and J lost 4; bases outside the gene matches: 4. The CDR3 runs to 13 residues. Looked up from germline, CDR1 is SGHRS and CDR2 is YFSETQ.

The chain uses TRBV6-5 and TRBJ1-1; D gene ambiguous. The CDR3 has 14 residues. V lost 5 bases, J lost 4 bases, and 14 bases lay in between. Germline values: CDR1 MNHEY, CDR2 SVGAGI. The CDR3 region is CASSTSWRATEAFF. Written as DNA, the CDR3 is TGTGCCAGCAGTACTAGCTGGAGGGCCACTGAAGCTTTCTTT.